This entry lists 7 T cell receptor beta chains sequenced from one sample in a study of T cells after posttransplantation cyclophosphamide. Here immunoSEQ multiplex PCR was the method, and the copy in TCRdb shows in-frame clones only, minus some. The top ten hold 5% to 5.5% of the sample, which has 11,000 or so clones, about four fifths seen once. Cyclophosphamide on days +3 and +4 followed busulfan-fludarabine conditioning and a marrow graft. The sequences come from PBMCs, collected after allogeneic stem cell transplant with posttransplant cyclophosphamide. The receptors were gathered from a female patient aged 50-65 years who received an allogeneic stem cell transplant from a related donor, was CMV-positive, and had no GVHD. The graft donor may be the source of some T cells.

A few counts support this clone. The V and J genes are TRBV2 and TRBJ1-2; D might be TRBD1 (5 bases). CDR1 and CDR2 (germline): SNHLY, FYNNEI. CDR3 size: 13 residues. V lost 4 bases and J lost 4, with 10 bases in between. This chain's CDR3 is CASSVQGSYGYTF. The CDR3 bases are TGTGCCAGCAGTGTTCAGGGTTCCTATGGCTACACCTTC.

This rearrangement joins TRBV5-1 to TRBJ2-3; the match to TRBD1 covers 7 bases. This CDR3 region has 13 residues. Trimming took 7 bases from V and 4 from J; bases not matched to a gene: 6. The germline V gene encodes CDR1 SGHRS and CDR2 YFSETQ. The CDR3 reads CASSSQGADTQYF. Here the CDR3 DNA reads TGCGCCAGCTCATCCCAGGGGGCAGATACGCAGTATTTT.

The CDR3, as DNA: TGTGCCAGCAGCTTCCAACAGGGCTACGAGCAGTACTTC. Its protein product is CASSFQQGYEQYF. The chain uses TRBV11-3 and TRBJ2-7; a possible D gene is TRBD1 (6 bases). Germline CDR1 and CDR2: SGHNT and YENEEA. Trimming removed 3 bases from V and 3 bases from J, with 9 bases in between. The CDR3 is 13 residues long.

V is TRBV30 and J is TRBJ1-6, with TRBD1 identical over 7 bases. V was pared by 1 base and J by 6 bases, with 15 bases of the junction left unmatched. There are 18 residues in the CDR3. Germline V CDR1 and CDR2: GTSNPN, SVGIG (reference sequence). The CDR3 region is CAWSGGGEGGLFNSPLHF. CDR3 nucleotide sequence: TGTGCCTGGAGTGGTGGGGGTGAAGGGGGCCTATTTAATTCACCCCTCCACTTT. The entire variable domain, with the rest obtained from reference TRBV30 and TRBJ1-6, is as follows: SQTIHQWPATLVQPVGSPLSLECTVEGTSNPNLYWYRQAAGRGLQLLFYSVGIGQISSEVPQNLSASRPQDRQFILSSKKLLLSDSGFYLCAWSGGGEGGLFNSPLHFGNGTRLTVT.

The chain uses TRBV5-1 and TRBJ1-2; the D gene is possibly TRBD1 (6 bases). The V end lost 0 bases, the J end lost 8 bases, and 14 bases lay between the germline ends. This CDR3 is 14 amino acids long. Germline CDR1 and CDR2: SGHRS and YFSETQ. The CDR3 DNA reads TGCGCCAGCAGCTTGGCGACAGGCGGAGGCGGCTACACCTTC. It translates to CASSLATGGGGYTF.

CDR3 coding DNA: TGTGCCAGCAGCGTAGATTTGAGAGCCGACTCTGGAAACACCATATATTTT. Translating gives CASSVDLRADSGNTIYF. This chain links TRBV9 with TRBJ1-3; D gene unclear. The germline CDR1 and CDR2 sequences are SGDLS and YYNGEE. The V gene lost 0 bases and the J gene lost 0 bases, with 13 bases spanning the gap. There are 17 residues in the CDR3. The whole variable domain, filled in from reference TRBV9 and TRBJ1-3, reads DSGVTQTPKHLITATGQRVTLRCSPRSGDLSVYWYQQSLDQGLQFLIQYYNGEERAKGNILERFSAQQFPDLHSELNLSSLELGDSALYFCASSVDLRADSGNTIYFGEGSWLTVV.

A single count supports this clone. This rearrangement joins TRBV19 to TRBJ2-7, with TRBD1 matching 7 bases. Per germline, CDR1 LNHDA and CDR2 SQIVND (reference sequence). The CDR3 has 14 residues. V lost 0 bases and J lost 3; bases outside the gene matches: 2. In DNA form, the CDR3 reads TGTGCCAGTAGTATAGAAGCAGGGGGCTACGAGCAGTACTTC. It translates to CASSIEAGGYEQYF.